The 23 T cell receptor beta chains below all came from one sample that was sequenced in a study of T cells in women clearing cervical HPV infection. Assay: immunoSEQ multiplex PCR; the TCRdb copy retains only in-frame clones and omits some. Its clone listing holds about 32,000 clones. The sample taken for sequencing was blood buffy coat. The receptor set was obtained from a woman aged 18-70 years with a cervical HPV16 infection that either progressed to CIN3+ or cleared (not recorded which).

In the case of this clone: The read finishes 3 residues shy of the CDR3 end, and the germline J gene is used to complete it. The rearrangement uses TRBV4-1 and TRBJ1-2; possibly TRBD1 for D (6 bases). Germline assignment: CDR1 MGHRA and CDR2 YSYEKL. Trimming pared 6 bases from V and 3 bases from J, leaving 17 bases between. The CDR3 sequence is 15 residues long. Partial CDR3 DNA: TGCGCCAGCAGTCGCCGACAGGATCGGGACTATGGC. Translated: CASSRRQDRDYG. The entire CDR3 protein reads CASSRRQDRDYGYTF.

Regarding this clone: The read terminates 3 residues before the CDR3 end, so the remaining end is supplied by the germline J gene. The V gene is TRBV6-4, the J gene TRBJ2-7; 8 bases match TRBD2. Looked up from germline, CDR1 is MRHNA and CDR2 is SNTAGT. The CDR3 spans 13 residues. V shed 7 bases and J 2 bases; nucleotides not matched to a gene: 4. The sequenced CDR3 bases are TGTGCCAGCACTAGCGGGCGTACCTACGAG. This translates into CASTSGRTYE. The whole CDR3 sequence is CASTSGRTYEQYF.

In regard to this clone: With the read ending 3 residues before the CDR3 end, the germline J gene is used to fill in that end. The V and J genes are TRBV18 and TRBJ1-4, with D tentatively TRBD1 (6 bases). V was clipped by 3 bases and J by 1 base, with 12 bases between them. CDR3 length equals 16 residues. The germline V gene encodes CDR1 KGHSH and CDR2 LQKENI. Incomplete CDR3 DNA: TGTGCCAGCTCACCGCCAAACAGGGAAACTAATGAAAAA. Translation gives CASSPPNRETNEK. The entire CDR3 protein reads CASSPPNRETNEKLFF. The full variable domain, completed using reference TRBV18 and TRBJ1-4, is NAGVMQNPRHLVRRRGQEARLRCSPMKGHSHVYWYRQLPEEGLKFMVYLQKENIIDESGMPKERFSAEFPKEGPSILRIQQVVRGDSAAYFCASSPPNRETNEKLFFGSGTQLSVL.

In regard to this clone: The CDR3 end lies 3 residues beyond the end of the read and is filled in from the germline J gene. The chain uses TRBV7-2 and TRBJ1-3, with no clear D. CDR1 is SGHTA and CDR2 is FQGNSA in the germline V gene. The CDR3 contains 14 residues. The chain's CDR3 is CASSPPVSGGSIYF. The sequenced part of the CDR3 DNA is TGTGCCAGCAGCCCCCCGGTGAGCGGTGGTTCC.

As concerns this clone: The sequenced fragment ends 3 residues before the CDR3 boundary, so the rest is inferred from the germline J gene. The chain has TRBV14 and TRBJ1-1; no definite D call. V gave up 1 base and J gave up 1 base, with 7 bases separating them. From germline, CDR1 is SGHDN and CDR2 FVKESK. The CDR3 runs to 14 residues. The CDR3 bases that were read are TGTGCCAGCAGCCAAGGAACACCGAACACTGAA. Encoded protein: CASSQGTPNTE. The full CDR3 protein reads CASSQGTPNTEAFF.

Points on this clone: The CDR3 end lies 3 residues beyond the end of the read and is filled in from the germline J gene. The V gene is TRBV7-3, the J gene TRBJ2-3; 13 positions agree with TRBD2. The CDR3 is 18 amino acids. Per the germline V gene, CDR1 is SGHTA and CDR2 is FQGTGA. V dropped 5 bases and J dropped 0; count of bases not matched to a gene: 8. CDR3 protein: CASSPGLAGTPSTDTQYF. The covered CDR3 bases are TGTGCCAGCAGCCCGGGACTAGCGGGGACTCCTAGCACAGATACG.

For this clone: The observed sequence ends 3 residues before the CDR3 terminus, with the missing tail filled in from the germline J gene. The chain joins TRBV2 to TRBJ1-2, with a possible D match to TRBD1 (6 bases). Per the germline V gene, CDR1 is SNHLY and CDR2 is FYNNEI. This CDR3 is 14 amino acids long. CDR3 sequence: CASSEAGQGSGYTF. The CDR3 DNA, read in part, is TGTGCCAGCAGTGAGGCCGGTCAGGGGAGCGGC.

As for this clone: The CDR3 is cut off 3 residues early in the read; its end comes from the germline J gene. V usage is TRBV10-3 and J usage is TRBJ1-2; 7 bases are a match to TRBD1. The CDR3 is 15 amino acids. In germline, CDR1 is ENHRY, CDR2 SYGVKD. V trimming: 4 bases; J trimming: 3 bases; junction bases outside the gene matches: 8. CDR3 in amino acids: CAISVSGTDDYGYTF. Partial CDR3 DNA: TGTGCCATCAGTGTTTCAGGGACAGACGACTATGGC.

Turning to this clone: The read comes to an end 3 residues before the CDR3 does, leaving the germline J gene to fill in the end. This chain connects TRBV5-4 to TRBJ2-5, with 12 bases aligning to TRBD2. J lost 5 bases, V lost 1 base, and 6 bases had no gene match. CDR3 length equals 16 residues. Per germline, CDR1 SGHNT and CDR2 YYREEE (reference sequence). The CDR3 protein is CASSLILAGGRETQYF. The CDR3 bases that were read are TGTGCCAGCAGCTTGATCCTAGCGGGGGGGCGGGAGACC.

Turning to this clone: From the germline J gene comes the end of the CDR3, since the read stops 3 residues before it. J is TRBJ1-2 and V is TRBV20-1; 9 nucleotides line up with TRBD1. CDR3 length: 17 residues. V was clipped by 6 bases and J by 4 bases; unmatched bases: 18. Germline CDR1 reads DFQATT; CDR2 reads SNEGSKA (reference sequence). Incomplete CDR3 DNA: TGCAGTGCCCGACCACCGGGACAGGGATTCTCCCTCTATGGC. It yields the protein CSARPPGQGFSLYG. The full CDR3 protein reads CSARPPGQGFSLYGYTF.

Regarding this clone: The DNA ends 3 residues before the CDR3 does, and the rest of the CDR3 is filled in from the germline J gene. V gene TRBV12-3 or TRBV12-4 combines with J gene TRBJ1-4; maybe TRBD1 (5 bases). V lost 6 bases, J lost 4 bases, and 15 bases lay in between. The CDR3 has 15 residues. This chain's CDR3 is CASRGAGKNNEKLFF. Incomplete CDR3 DNA: TGTGCCAGCAGGGGAGCAGGGAAAAATAATGAAAAA.

A word on this clone: From the germline J gene comes the end of the CDR3, since the read stops 3 residues before it. The chain couples TRBV6-4 to TRBJ2-1; TRBD2 matches at 12 bases. The ends lost 2 bases at V and 5 bases at J; junction bases unmatched: 4. This CDR3 has 16 residues. Germline CDR1 and CDR2: MRHNA and SNTAGT. The CDR3 DNA, read in part, is TGTGCCAGCAGTGACGACACTAGCGGGGGGAACAATGAG. Translation gives CASSDDTSGGNNE. The full CDR3 reads CASSDDTSGGNNEQFF.

As for this clone: The read halts 3 residues ahead of the CDR3 end, with the missing end drawn from the germline J gene. This chain connects TRBV18 to TRBJ2-3; 8 bases line up with TRBD2. The germline CDR1 and CDR2 sequences are KGHSH and LQKENI. With 6 bases clipped from V and 1 base from J, the junction kept 6 bases outside the gene matches. The CDR3 runs 15 residues. The sequenced part of the CDR3 DNA is TGTGCCAGCTCCCCCGGGGGGGCGGGCACAGATACG. This gives the protein CASSPGGAGTDT. The entire CDR3 reads CASSPGGAGTDTQYF.

About this clone: The sequenced fragment ends 3 residues before the CDR3 boundary, so the rest is inferred from the germline J gene. The J gene is TRBJ2-7, the V gene TRBV20-1; 12 bases match TRBD2. There are 14 residues in the CDR3. Unmatched junction bases numbered 5, after V lost 2 bases and J lost 6 bases. Per the germline V gene, CDR1 is DFQATT and CDR2 is SNEGSKA (reference sequence). CDR3 DNA (partial): TGCAGTGCTAGACTAGCGGGGGGGCTGGGCGAG. It translates to CSARLAGGLGE. In full, the CDR3 reads CSARLAGGLGEQYF.

Remarks on this clone: The read ends 3 residues before the CDR3 terminus; that terminus is restored from the germline J gene. The rearrangement joins TRBV14 to TRBJ2-3; possible D gene TRBD1, 5 bases. Trimming removed 3 bases at V and 2 bases at J, with 18 bases between. Germline V gene data show CDR1 as SGHDN and CDR2 as FVKESK. The CDR3 runs to 17 residues. The CDR3 loop reads CASSHVTSSRATDTQYF. CDR3 bases read: TGTGCCAGCAGCCATGTTACCTCGAGCAGGGCCACAGATACG.

Points on this clone: The CDR3 end lies 3 residues beyond the end of the read and is filled in from the germline J gene. This chain joins TRBV5-1 and TRBJ1-2; D remains ambiguous. The CDR3 consists of 12 residues. V lost 3 bases to trimming and J lost 4 bases, with 7 bases between them. Germline CDR1 reads SGHRS; CDR2 reads YFSETQ. The CDR3 bases that were read are TGCGCCAGCAGCTCGACAACCTATGGC. It specifies CASSSTTYG. The full CDR3 reads CASSSTTYGYTF.

The covered CDR3 bases are TGTGCCAGCAGTGACTTCGCGGGGGGCCAAGAGACC. The encoded protein is CASSDFAGGQET. The whole CDR3 sequence reads CASSDFAGGQETQYF. The chain recombines TRBV6-1 with TRBJ2-5; 8 positions match TRBD2. From the germline J gene comes the end of the CDR3, since the read stops 3 residues before it. The trim removed 3 bases at V and 1 base at J, leaving 4 bases unmatched. This CDR3 is built from 15 residues. CDR1 is MNHNS and CDR2 is SASEGT in the germline V gene.

The CDR3 reads CASTDDPGEVNTGELFF. The DNA read from the CDR3 is TGTGCCAGTACCGATGACCCCGGGGAGGTCAACACCGGGGAG. The gene calls are TRBV19 and TRBJ2-2, with D perhaps matching TRBD2 (6 bases). The read is 3 residues too short to cover the CDR3 end, so that end is filled in from the germline J gene. With 7 bases removed from V and 2 bases from J, the gap between germline ends came to 20 bases. CDR1 is LNHDA and CDR2 is SQIVND in the germline V gene (reference sequence). There are 17 residues in the CDR3.

About this clone: The observed sequence ends 3 residues before the CDR3 terminus, with the missing tail filled in from the germline J gene. The V gene is TRBV19, the J gene TRBJ1-4; 7 nucleotides agree with TRBD1. CDR1 is LNHDA and CDR2 is SQIVND in the germline V gene (reference sequence). Losses at the gene ends were 8 bases for V and 4 bases for J; bases not matched to a gene: 4. The CDR3 has 13 amino acids. CDR3 sequence: CASSGTVNEKLFF. The sequenced part of the CDR3 DNA is TGTGCCAGTTCCGGGACAGTTAATGAAAAA.

Turning to this clone: The sequence runs out 3 residues before the end of the CDR3; the remainder is reconstructed from the germline J gene. The chain carries TRBV2 and TRBJ2-5, with TRBD1 matching 7 bases. The CDR3 is 13 amino acids. Trimming removed 5 bases from V and 1 base from J; junction bases left unmatched: 1. Germline assignment: CDR1 SNHLY and CDR2 FYNNEI. Partial CDR3 DNA: TGTGCCAGCAGTAGGGACAGCCAAGAGACC. Translating gives CASSRDSQET. The complete CDR3 reads CASSRDSQETQYF.

The part of the CDR3 DNA that was read is TGTGCCAGCAGCCCTCGCGGGTCGGGCGGGGAG. Its translation is CASSPRGSGGE. The complete CDR3 reads CASSPRGSGGELFF. This chain joins TRBV7-7 and TRBJ2-2, with D tentatively TRBD2 (5 bases). The read terminates 3 residues before the CDR3 end, so the remaining end is supplied by the germline J gene. From germline, CDR1 is SSHAT and CDR2 FNYEAQ (reference sequence). This CDR3 spans 14 amino acids. V was trimmed by 5 bases and J by 7 bases, leaving 14 bases between them.

To note about this clone: The CDR3 end is not reached by the read, which stops 3 residues before it; the germline J gene fills it in. This chain connects TRBV11-2 to TRBJ2-7; TRBD2 matches 11 bases. The CDR3 loop spans 15 amino acids. V lost 5 bases and J lost 2; bases outside the gene matches: 5. Per the germline V gene, CDR1 is SGHAT and CDR2 is FQNNGV. The CDR3 loop reads CASSRGTSGPYEQYF. The part of the CDR3 DNA that was read is TGTGCCAGCAGCCGCGGGACTAGCGGTCCCTACGAG.

Points on this clone: The CDR3 is cut off 3 residues early in the read; its end comes from the germline J gene. The gene calls are TRBV18 and TRBJ1-5; the D is unclear. Germline V lookup: CDR1 KGHSH, CDR2 LQKENI. The V end was cut by 2 bases, the J end by 5 bases, with 7 bases between. CDR3 length: 13 residues. The CDR3 is CASSPSGDQPQHF. CDR3 DNA (partial): TGTGCCAGCTCACCAAGCGGGGATCAGCCC. The full variable domain, in which reference TRBV18 and TRBJ1-5 provide the parts outside the CDR3, is NAGVMQNPRHLVRRRGQEARLRCSPMKGHSHVYWYRQLPEEGLKFMVYLQKENIIDESGMPKERFSAEFPKEGPSILRIQQVVRGDSAAYFCASSPSGDQPQHFGDGTRLSIL.